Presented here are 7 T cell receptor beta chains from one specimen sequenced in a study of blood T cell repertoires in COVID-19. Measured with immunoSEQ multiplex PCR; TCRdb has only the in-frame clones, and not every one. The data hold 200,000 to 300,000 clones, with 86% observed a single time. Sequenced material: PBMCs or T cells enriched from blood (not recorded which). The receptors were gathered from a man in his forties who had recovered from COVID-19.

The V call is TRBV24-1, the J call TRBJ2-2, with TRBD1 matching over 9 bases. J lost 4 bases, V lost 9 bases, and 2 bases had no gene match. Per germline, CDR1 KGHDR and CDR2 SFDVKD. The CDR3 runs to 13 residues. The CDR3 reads CATGQGSTGELFF. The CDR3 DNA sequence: TGTGCCACCGGACAGGGGTCCACCGGGGAGCTGTTTTTT.

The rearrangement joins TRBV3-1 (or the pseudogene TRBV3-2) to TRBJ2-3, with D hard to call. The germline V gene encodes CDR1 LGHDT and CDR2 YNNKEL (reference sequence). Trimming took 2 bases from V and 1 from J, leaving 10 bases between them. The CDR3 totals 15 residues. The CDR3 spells CASSQWLVGTDTQYF. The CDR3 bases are TGTGCCAGCAGCCAATGGCTAGTAGGCACAGATACGCAGTATTTT.

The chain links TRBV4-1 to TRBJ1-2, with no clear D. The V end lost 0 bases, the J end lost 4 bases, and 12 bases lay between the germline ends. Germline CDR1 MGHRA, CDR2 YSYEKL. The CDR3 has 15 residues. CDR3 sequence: CASSQEEQISYGYTF. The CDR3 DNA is TGCGCCAGCAGCCAAGAAGAACAGATCTCCTATGGCTACACCTTC.

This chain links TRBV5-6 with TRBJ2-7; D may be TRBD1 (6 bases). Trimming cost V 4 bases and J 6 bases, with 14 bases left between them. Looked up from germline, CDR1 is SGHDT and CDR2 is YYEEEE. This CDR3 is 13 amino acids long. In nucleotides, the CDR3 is TGTGCCAGCAGCACCGGACAGTCGGGCGAGCAGTACTTC. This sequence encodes CASSTGQSGEQYF.

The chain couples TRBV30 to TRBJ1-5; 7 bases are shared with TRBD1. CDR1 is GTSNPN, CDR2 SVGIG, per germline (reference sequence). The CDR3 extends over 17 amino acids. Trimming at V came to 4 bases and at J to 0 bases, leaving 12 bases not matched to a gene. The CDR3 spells CAWKLPGQPFSNQPQHF. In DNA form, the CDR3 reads TGTGCCTGGAAACTACCGGGACAGCCGTTTAGCAATCAGCCCCAGCATTTT.

In DNA, the CDR3 is TGTGCCAGCAGCTTGCAAGGGACACCGAACACTGAAGCTTTCTTT. It yields the protein CASSLQGTPNTEAFF. The chain carries TRBV5-5 and TRBJ1-1; TRBD1 is a possible D gene (6 bases). The CDR3 loop spans 15 amino acids. Trimming cost V 1 base and J 1 base, with 11 bases left between them. Germline-derived CDR1 and CDR2 are SGHKS and YYEKEE (reference sequence). Full variable domain (remainder filled in from reference TRBV5-5 and TRBJ1-1): DAGVTQSPTHLIKTRGQQVTLRCSPISGHKSVSWYQQVLGQGPQFIFQYYEKEERGRGNFPDRFSARQFPNYSSELNVNALLLGDSALYLCASSLQGTPNTEAFFGQGTRLTVV.

CDR3 loop: CASSLGQGDYNEQFF. CDR3 sequence (DNA): TGTGCCAGCAGCTTAGGTCAGGGGGACTACAATGAGCAGTTCTTC. The chain has TRBV5-8 and TRBJ2-1; 7 bases line up with TRBD1. CDR3 length: 15 amino acids. From germline, CDR1 is SGHTS and CDR2 YDEGEE. V shed 2 bases, J shed 3 bases, and the junction held 5 bases outside the gene matches.